This TCR beta chain is drawn from a study of PD-L1 blockade in urothelial cancer. Study overall: Samples came from 3 weeks, at the second dose, and 6 weeks into treatment.

Here immunoSEQ multiplex PCR was the method, and the copy in TCRdb shows in-frame clones only, minus some. The table records some 100,000 clones, about 90% of them present only once. Germline V gives CDR1 SGHRS, CDR2 YFSETQ. J gave up 0 bases and V 2 bases, and 2 bases lay outside the gene matches. The CDR3 covers 15 residues. This TCR was recovered from a woman of 80 years or more with urothelial cancer. The rearrangement uses TRBV5-1 and TRBJ2-7; 10 bases match TRBD2. The source was PBMCs, collected around atezolizumab (anti-PD-L1) treatment. CDR3 protein: CASSLPSGSSYEQYF. The CDR3 DNA sequence: TGCGCCAGCAGCTTACCTAGCGGGAGCTCCTACGAGCAGTACTTC.